A single sample gave rise to the 32 T cell receptor beta chains below, sequenced in a study of blood T cell repertoires in COVID-19. Assay: immunoSEQ multiplex PCR; the TCRdb copy retains only in-frame clones and omits some. The table lists roughly 110,000 clones, over 80% of them singletons. The sample consisted of peripheral blood. The receptors stem from a woman aged 65 to 85 with acute or convalescent COVID-19.

The genes are TRBV2 and TRBJ1-4, with D unresolved. This CDR3 has 13 residues. V was cut by 7 bases and J by 0 bases, with 6 bases left in between. CDR1 is SNHLY, CDR2 FYNNEI, per germline. CDR3 nucleotides: TGTGCCAGCAATCAGGCAACTAATGAAAAACTGTTTTTT. Its protein is CASNQATNEKLFF.

The rearrangement joins TRBV7-8 to TRBJ2-7; no clear D. CDR1 SGHVS and CDR2 FQNEAQ come from the germline V gene. The CDR3 sequence is 13 residues long. V shed 8 bases and J shed 0 bases, with 11 bases lying between them. The CDR3 nucleotides are TGTGCCAGCGCCAGAATAAGCTCCTACGAGCAGTACTTC. Amino acids: CASARISSYEQYF.

The J gene is TRBJ1-1, the V gene TRBV27; the match to TRBD1 covers 7 bases. Trimming took 6 bases from V and 1 from J; bases not matched to a gene: 2. Germline CDR1 MNHEY, CDR2 SMNVEV (reference sequence). The CDR3 loop spans 13 amino acids. CDR3 nucleotides: TGTGCCAGCAGAGGGGGCAAGAACACTGAAGCTTTCTTT. It is translated as CASRGGKNTEAFF.

The chain employs TRBV6-5 and TRBJ2-3, with TRBD2 matching over 8 bases. V was clipped by 6 bases and J by 4 bases; unmatched bases: 9. Per germline, CDR1 MNHEY and CDR2 SVGAGI. This CDR3 region has 15 residues. CDR3 bases: TGTGCCAGCAGGGGACTAGGCGAGGGTTCAGATACGCAGTATTTT. Its translation: CASRGLGEGSDTQYF.

This clone was observed once. The J gene is TRBJ2-2, the V gene TRBV28; 13 positions match TRBD2. Losses at the gene ends were 5 bases for V and 11 bases for J; bases not matched to a gene: 11. Germline lookup yields CDR1 MDHEN and CDR2 SYDVKM. This CDR3 is 16 amino acids long. The CDR3 DNA is TGTGCCAGCAGTGAGGGGGGACTAGCGGGGCCTCAAGAGCTGTTTTTT. Translation gives CASSEGGLAGPQELFF.

This chain connects TRBV7-9 to TRBJ1-1; maybe TRBD1 (5 bases). With 5 bases removed from V and 4 bases from J, the gap between germline ends came to 14 bases. The CDR3 is made up of 14 amino acids. CDR1 is SEHNR, CDR2 FQNEAQ, per germline (reference sequence). The CDR3 sequence: CASSTSGLGTEAFF. The CDR3 DNA sequence: TGTGCCAGCAGCACCTCAGGGTTGGGCACTGAAGCTTTCTTT. The full variable domain, in which reference TRBV7-9 and TRBJ1-1 provide the parts outside the CDR3, is DTGVSQNPRHKITKRGQNVTFRCDPISEHNRLYWYRQTLGQGPEFLTYFQNEAQLEKSRLLSDRFSAERPKGSFSTLEIQRTEQGDSAMYLCASSTSGLGTEAFFGQGTRLTVV.

This chain links TRBV28 with TRBJ1-6; 7 nucleotides align to TRBD1. J lost 8 bases, V lost 3 bases, and 13 bases had no gene match. CDR3 size: 17 residues. Germline CDR1 and CDR2: MDHEN and SYDVKM. This CDR3 is CASSFIGGQPADSPLHF. CDR3 nucleotide sequence: TGTGCCAGCAGTTTCATTGGGGGACAGCCCGCGGATTCACCCCTCCACTTT. Full variable domain (outside the CDR3, taken from reference TRBV28 and TRBJ1-6): DVKVTQSSRYLVKRTGEKVFLECVQDMDHENMFWYRQDPGLGLRLIYFSYDVKMKEKGDIPEGYSVSREKKERFSLILESASTNQTSMYLCASSFIGGQPADSPLHFGNGTRLTVT.

Note on this clone: The same CDR3 arises from other DNA sequences in this sample as well. The chain links TRBV11-3 to TRBJ1-6; TRBD1 agrees at 7 bases. Unmatched junction bases numbered 1, after V lost 5 bases and J lost 6 bases. CDR1 and CDR2 (germline): SGHNT, YENEEA. This CDR3 comprises 13 residues. CDR3 sequence: CASSRDSNSPLHF. In DNA, the CDR3 is TGTGCCAGCAGCCGGGACAGTAATTCACCCCTCCACTTT.

The V gene is TRBV7-9, the J gene TRBJ2-5; 7 positions agree with TRBD2. The germline CDR1 and CDR2 sequences are SEHNR and FQNEAQ (reference sequence). After removal of 3 bases from V and 3 bases from J, the junction contained 4 bases not matched to a gene. The CDR3 runs 14 residues. The CDR3: CASSFWGGEETQYF. In DNA form, the CDR3 reads TGTGCCAGCAGCTTTTGGGGAGGGGAAGAGACCCAGTACTTC.

For the CDR3, the DNA is TGTGCCAGCAGCGTTGCGGAGTTTCCTGGGGCCAACGTCCTGACTTTC. Encoded protein: CASSVAEFPGANVLTF. The rearrangement joins TRBV9 to TRBJ2-6; D is unresolved. CDR3 length: 16 residues. V lost 2 bases and J lost 2, with 11 bases in between. Germline V gives CDR1 SGDLS, CDR2 YYNGEE.

This clone was observed a single time. Other nucleotide sequences in the sample specify the same CDR3. The chain carries TRBV6-2 or TRBV6-3 and TRBJ1-4; 11 nucleotides match TRBD1. Germline V gene sequence: CDR1 MNHEY, CDR2 SVGEGT. CDR3 length equals 15 residues. Unmatched junction bases numbered 4, after V lost 2 bases and J lost 8 bases. The CDR3 sequence is CASSYPGQGEEKLFF. CDR3 in DNA: TGTGCCAGCAGTTACCCGGGACAGGGGGAGGAAAAACTGTTTTTT.

This clone was seen a few times. The chain combines TRBV5-1 with TRBJ1-4; the D is unclear. The CDR3 runs to 13 residues. CDR1 SGHRS and CDR2 YFSETQ come from the germline V gene. Trimming stripped 4 bases from V and 4 bases from J, with 8 bases between. CDR3 protein: CASSRTGNEKLFF. DNA of the CDR3: TGCGCCAGCAGCCGTACCGGTAATGAAAAACTGTTTTTT.

The J gene is TRBJ2-1, the V gene TRBV9, with 9 bases aligning to TRBD2. The CDR3 is 16 amino acids. Germline V CDR1 and CDR2: SGDLS, YYNGEE. V dropped 10 bases and J dropped 8; count of bases not matched to a gene: 19. The CDR3 bases are TGTGCCCGCCGCGGGTCTCTCGCGGGCGGGGGGGATGAGCAGTTCTTC. It specifies CARRGSLAGGGDEQFF. The full variable domain, with the rest looked up from reference TRBV9 and TRBJ2-1, is DSGVTQTPKHLITATGQRVTLRCSPRSGDLSVYWYQQSLDQGLQFLIQYYNGEERAKGNILERFSAQQFPDLHSELNLSSLELGDSALYFCARRGSLAGGGDEQFFGPGTRLTVL.

The chain employs TRBV3-1 (or the pseudogene TRBV3-2) and TRBJ1-1; weak D call: TRBD1 (6 bases). The CDR3 is 13 residues long. CDR1 and CDR2 from the germline V gene are LGHDT and YNNKEL (reference sequence). With 6 bases removed from V and 11 bases from J, the gap between germline ends came to 19 bases. CDR3 nucleotides: TGTGCCAGCAGTTCAAATCGGGGGGCGCGCGCTTTCTTT. Translating it yields CASSSNRGARAFF.

The chain employs TRBV5-5 and TRBJ2-5; TRBD1 might be the D (6 bases). Per germline, CDR1 SGHKS and CDR2 YYEKEE (reference sequence). Trimming stripped 4 bases from V and 2 bases from J, with 15 bases between. The CDR3 sequence is 15 residues long. CDR3 sequence: CASSIRAGAQETQYF. The CDR3 DNA reads TGTGCCAGCAGCATCCGAGCAGGGGCTCAAGAGACCCAGTACTTC.

This clone was detected ten times or more. The rearrangement links TRBV7-2 to TRBJ1-2, with TRBD1 matching over 10 bases. CDR1 SGHTA and CDR2 FQGNSA come from the germline V gene. The CDR3 consists of 15 residues. J gave up 7 bases and V 6 bases, and 11 bases lay outside the gene matches. The CDR3 protein is CASRRTGTGASGYTF. For the CDR3, the DNA is TGTGCCAGCAGACGCACCGGGACAGGGGCTAGTGGCTACACCTTC.

The chain combines TRBV9 with TRBJ1-1, with D tentatively TRBD1 (5 bases). Germline loops: CDR1 SGDLS, CDR2 YYNGEE. The CDR3 is 15 amino acids. Trimming left V 2 bases short and J 1 base short, with 12 bases between. CDR3 in amino acids: CASSVDGGGNTEAFF. The CDR3 region has the DNA TGTGCCAGCAGCGTTGACGGGGGAGGGAACACTGAAGCTTTCTTT.

Written as DNA, the CDR3 is TGTGCCAGCAGCTTAGCGTACCAGCGGGGTATTGAGCAGTTCTTC. This encodes CASSLAYQRGIEQFF. The chain recombines TRBV7-6 with TRBJ2-1; 7 bases are shared with TRBD2. The V gene's germline CDR1 is SGHVS and CDR2 FNYEAQ. The V segment lost 0 bases and the J segment 9 bases; nucleotides outside the gene matches: 8. This CDR3 has 15 residues.

The chain links TRBV6-5 to TRBJ1-2; 9 bases fit TRBD1. With 7 bases clipped from V and 4 bases from J, the junction kept 10 bases outside the gene matches. CDR3 size: 15 residues. Germline CDR1 reads MNHEY; CDR2 reads SVGAGI. The chain's CDR3 is CASTPGTGIFYGYTF. CDR3 coding DNA: TGTGCCAGCACTCCCGGGACAGGGATTTTCTATGGCTACACCTTC.

This clone came up once. The chain recombines TRBV18 with TRBJ1-1, with D maybe TRBD1 (6 bases). V lost 4 bases, J lost 7 bases, and 16 bases lay in between. This CDR3 comprises 14 residues. Germline-derived CDR1 and CDR2 are KGHSH and LQKENI. CDR3 residues: CASSLKGGISEAFF. CDR3 bases: TGTGCCAGCTCACTAAAAGGGGGTATAAGTGAAGCTTTCTTT.

The genes are TRBV3-1 (or the pseudogene TRBV3-2) and TRBJ1-4; no firm D call. The V gene lost 1 base and the J gene lost 6 bases, with 6 bases spanning the gap. The germline V gene has CDR1 LGHDT and CDR2 YNNKEL (reference sequence). The CDR3 consists of 13 residues. The CDR3 is CASSQGGYEKLFF. CDR3 DNA sequence: TGTGCCAGCAGCCAAGGAGGGTATGAAAAACTGTTTTTT.

The J gene is TRBJ1-1, the V gene TRBV14, with 7 bases lining up with TRBD1. With V trimmed by 4 bases and J by 0 bases, 11 bases remained unmatched. CDR1 is SGHDN, CDR2 FVKESK, per germline. The CDR3 length is 17 residues. In DNA, the CDR3 is TGTGCCAGCAGCCTCCGGGGCAGGGGGTCTTTGAACACTGAAGCTTTCTTT. Translated, it gives CASSLRGRGSLNTEAFF.

The V call is TRBV6-1, the J call TRBJ2-2; TRBD2 might be the D (5 bases). Germline V gene data show CDR1 as MNHNS and CDR2 as SASEGT. Trimming cost V 8 bases and J 6 bases, with 13 bases left between them. This CDR3 has 13 residues. CDR3 amino acids: CASLRGPPGELFF. CDR3 nucleotide sequence: TGTGCCAGCCTACGGGGTCCCCCCGGGGAGCTGTTTTTT.

The chain links TRBV7-9 to TRBJ2-2; D unclear. The CDR3 spans 15 residues. Germline lookup yields CDR1 SEHNR and CDR2 FQNEAQ (reference sequence). The V end was cut by 9 bases, the J end by 0 bases, with 14 bases between. For the CDR3, the DNA is TGTGCCAGTAAAGAGGCAAATACGAACACCGGGGAGCTGTTTTTT. This sequence encodes CASKEANTNTGELFF.

V is TRBV6-5 and J is TRBJ2-1; 11 bases are shared with TRBD2. CDR3 length: 15 amino acids. The V segment lost 7 bases and the J segment 4 bases; nucleotides outside the gene matches: 6. The germline V gene encodes CDR1 MNHEY and CDR2 SVGAGI. The CDR3 nucleotides are TGTGCCAGCAAGAATCTAGCGGGGGGTTACAATGAGCAGTTCTTC. It yields the protein CASKNLAGGYNEQFF.

This clone came up a few times. The chain is built from TRBV6-5 and TRBJ2-3; 7 bases align to TRBD1. CDR3 length equals 14 residues. Germline loops: CDR1 MNHEY, CDR2 SVGAGI. V trimming: 2 bases; J trimming: 1 base; junction bases outside the gene matches: 0. CDR3 loop: CASSYDRGTDTQYF. Written as DNA, the CDR3 is TGTGCCAGCAGTTACGACAGGGGCACAGATACGCAGTATTTT.

This sequence joins TRBV11-1 and TRBJ2-7; 7 bases align to TRBD1. The length of the CDR3 is 14 residues. Trimming took 5 bases from V and 1 from J; bases not matched to a gene: 5. Germline CDR1 is SGHAT and CDR2 is FQDESV (reference sequence). The CDR3 coding sequence is TGTGCCAGCAGCACGACAGGGCGATCCTACGAGCAGTACTTC. It codes for CASSTTGRSYEQYF.

V is TRBV5-1 and J is TRBJ2-5; 7 nucleotides match TRBD1. With V trimmed by 0 bases and J by 1 base, 6 bases remained unmatched. Per the germline V gene, CDR1 is SGHRS and CDR2 is YFSETQ. The CDR3 sequence is 16 residues long. CDR3 sequence (DNA): TGCGCCAGCAGCTTGGTATTGACAGGGTTCCAAGAGACCCAGTACTTC. Translated, it gives CASSLVLTGFQETQYF.

This chain connects TRBV27 to TRBJ2-7; 10 bases align to TRBD2. The CDR3 is 15 residues long. The V gene end was trimmed by 2 bases and the J gene end by 7 bases; junction bases not matched to a gene: 8. Per the germline V gene, CDR1 is MNHEY and CDR2 is SMNVEV (reference sequence). The CDR3: CASSLLAGVSGEQYF. The CDR3, as DNA: TGTGCCAGCAGTTTACTAGCGGGGGTATCTGGAGAGCAGTACTTC.

This clone showed up many times. J is TRBJ1-2 and V is TRBV30; the D gene is possibly TRBD1 (5 bases). V was shortened by 4 bases and J by 2 bases, with 14 bases between the two germline ends. The CDR3 totals 14 residues. Germline-derived CDR1 and CDR2 are GTSNPN and SVGIG (reference sequence). The DNA for the CDR3 is TGTGCCTGGAATTCCCTCCCAGGGAACTATGGCTACACCTTC. This codes for CAWNSLPGNYGYTF.

The chain employs TRBV9 and TRBJ1-2; 8 bases align to TRBD1. The ends lost 5 bases at V and 2 bases at J; junction bases unmatched: 5. Germline V gene sequence: CDR1 SGDLS, CDR2 YYNGEE. The CDR3 totals 14 residues. CDR3 nucleotides: TGTGCCAGCAGAGGACAGGGAGGGAACTATGGCTACACCTTC. This encodes CASRGQGGNYGYTF.

The V gene is TRBV7-2, the J gene TRBJ2-1, with 8 bases identical to TRBD1. This CDR3 has 14 residues. Losses at the gene ends were 3 bases for V and 7 bases for J; bases not matched to a gene: 5. Per the germline V gene, CDR1 is SGHTA and CDR2 is FQGNSA. CDR3 sequence: CASSLGRQGNEQFF. The CDR3 nucleotides are TGTGCCAGCAGCTTGGGCAGACAGGGGAATGAGCAGTTCTTC.